A single sample gave rise to the 13 T cell receptor beta chains below, sequenced in a study of blood T cell repertoires in COVID-19. Some clones are missing from TCRdb's copy, which holds only in-frame ones; the method was immunoSEQ multiplex PCR. In the table there are hundreds of thousands of clones, about four fifths of which are singletons. The specimen sequenced was PBMCs or T cells enriched from blood (not recorded which). Receptor source: a woman aged 45-65 years who had been exposed to COVID-19.

V usage is TRBV6-6 and J usage is TRBJ1-2, with a possible D match to TRBD1 (5 bases). Germline CDR1 and CDR2: MNHNY and SVGAGI (reference sequence). The CDR3 covers 13 residues. Trimming removed 8 bases from V and 1 base from J, with 11 bases in between. In DNA form, the CDR3 reads TGTGCCAGCGGCAGGACAAATAACTATGGCTACACCTTC. Translating it yields CASGRTNNYGYTF.

The rearrangement uses TRBV6-2 or TRBV6-3 and TRBJ1-2; tentative D call: TRBD1 (6 bases). The V end was cut by 5 bases, the J end by 2 bases, with 6 bases between. The CDR3 loop spans 12 amino acids. CDR1 MNHEY and CDR2 SVGEGT come from the germline V gene. The CDR3 nucleotides read TGTGCCAGCAGTCAGGGGAACTATGGCTACACCTTC. Its protein is CASSQGNYGYTF.

This CDR3 is CASSLSGGAEVESQYF. The CDR3 region has the DNA TGTGCCAGCAGCTTGTCAGGGGGCGCAGAGGTGGAGTCGCAGTACTTC. The chain employs TRBV9 and TRBJ2-7, with 8 positions matching TRBD1. The J segment lost 9 bases and the V segment lost 4 bases, leaving 18 bases of the junction unmatched. This CDR3 spans 16 amino acids. Germline lookup yields CDR1 SGDLS and CDR2 YYNGEE.

The chain is built from TRBV7-2 and TRBJ2-5; 7 bases line up with TRBD2. Per the germline V gene, CDR1 is SGHTA and CDR2 is FQGNSA. Trimming cost V 3 bases and J 4 bases; bases outside gene matches: 5. The CDR3 consists of 14 residues. The CDR3 region is CASSFPGLRETQYF. The DNA of the CDR3 is TGTGCCAGCAGCTTTCCGGGACTACGAGAGACCCAGTACTTC.

The chain couples TRBV7-2 to TRBJ1-1, with 7 bases lining up with TRBD1. The CDR3 spans 15 residues. Germline V gives CDR1 SGHTA, CDR2 FQGNSA. The V and J ends lost 2 bases and 2 bases, in that order; junction bases with no gene match: 5. The CDR3 DNA follows: TGTGCCAGCAGCTTAAAAGCAGGGGGAAACACTGAAGCTTTCTTT. Translated, it gives CASSLKAGGNTEAFF.

The genes are TRBV10-3 and TRBJ2-2; 10 bases line up with TRBD2. CDR3 size: 14 residues. Germline V lookup: CDR1 ENHRY, CDR2 SYGVKD. The V gene end was trimmed by 6 bases and the J gene end by 6 bases; junction bases not matched to a gene: 4. The CDR3 DNA is TGTGCCATCAGCCCTCTAGCGGGGGCCGGGGAGCTGTTTTTT. This sequence encodes CAISPLAGAGELFF.

The V and J genes are TRBV28 and TRBJ1-2, with 8 nucleotides matching TRBD1. The V and J ends lost 8 bases and 2 bases, in that order; junction bases with no gene match: 10. This CDR3 is built from 15 residues. CDR1 and CDR2 from the germline V gene are MDHEN and SYDVKM. The CDR3 DNA reads as TGTGCCAGCCACCTACAGGGGGTAGGGAACTATGGCTACACCTTC. This gives the protein CASHLQGVGNYGYTF.

The chain links TRBV11-2 to TRBJ2-7; D perhaps matches TRBD2 (7 bases). Trimming left V 1 base short and J 5 bases short, with 18 bases between. This CDR3 has 16 amino acids. CDR1 is SGHAT, CDR2 FQNNGV, per germline. The CDR3 reads CASSLGIGGGGNEQYF. Written as DNA, the CDR3 is TGTGCCAGCAGCTTAGGGATTGGGGGGGGCGGGAACGAGCAGTACTTC.

V usage is TRBV5-5 and J usage is TRBJ1-1; a possible D gene is TRBD1 (6 bases). This CDR3 spans 14 amino acids. V shed 0 bases and J shed 8 bases, with 14 bases lying between them. CDR1 and CDR2 (germline): SGHKS, YYEKEE (reference sequence). The CDR3 spells CASSLGGRDREAFF. The CDR3 DNA is TGTGCCAGCAGCTTGGGGGGCCGCGACAGGGAAGCTTTCTTT.

The rearrangement links TRBV2 to TRBJ2-5; D is perhaps TRBD2 (5 bases). Trimming took 0 bases from V and 10 from J, leaving 15 bases between them. This CDR3 comprises 14 residues. Germline assignment: CDR1 SNHLY and CDR2 FYNNEI. The CDR3 bases are TGTGCCAGCAGTGAAGCGCTGGAACTAGTGGGCCAGTACTTC. This gives the protein CASSEALELVGQYF.

Only one count was recorded for this clone. This sequence joins TRBV5-8 and TRBJ2-2; 7 bases fit TRBD1. Looked up from germline, CDR1 is SGHTS and CDR2 is YDEGEE. The length of the CDR3 is 13 residues. With 1 base clipped from V and 7 bases from J, the junction kept 1 base outside the gene matches. The CDR3 DNA follows: TGTGCCAGCAGCTTGAGGGGGCACGGGGAGCTGTTTTTT. The encoded protein is CASSLRGHGELFF.

The chain uses TRBV7-2 and TRBJ2-1; perhaps TRBD2 as D (5 bases). V was trimmed by 3 bases and J by 6 bases, leaving 9 bases between them. Germline CDR1 reads SGHTA; CDR2 reads FQGNSA. The length of the CDR3 is 13 residues. In DNA form, the CDR3 reads TGTGCCAGCAGCTTGGTAGGAGGCAATGAGCAGTTCTTC. This gives the protein CASSLVGGNEQFF.

This sequence joins TRBV7-2 and TRBJ2-7, with D perhaps matching TRBD2 (5 bases). Trimming took off 4 bases at V and 2 bases at J, with 18 bases between the two ends. Germline V gives CDR1 SGHTA, CDR2 FQGNSA. This CDR3 is 16 amino acids long. The CDR3 coding sequence is TGTGCCAGCAGCTCACTGCCGGGCGGGTCCCCCTACGAGCAGTACTTC. It is translated as CASSSLPGGSPYEQYF.